The 23 T cell receptor beta chains in this list originate from one sample, sequenced in a study of glioma-infiltrating T cells after dendritic cell vaccination. The time point was: after dendritic cell vaccination, including at tumor progression/relapse. Repertoires were generated with immunoSEQ multiplex PCR, while TCRdb's copy carries only in-frame clones and drops some. The data hold 60,000 or so clones, with 86% observed a single time. Sequenced here: blood, sampled after dendritic cell vaccination. The receptor source for this set is a human donor with glioblastoma.

CDR3 amino acids: CASSLITGGDYGYTF. For the CDR3, the DNA is TGTGCCAGCAGCTTAATTACAGGGGGCGACTATGGCTACACCTTC. V usage is TRBV7-6 and J usage is TRBJ1-2, with 9 bases fitting TRBD1. The length of the CDR3 is 15 residues. Germline V gene sequence: CDR1 SGHVS, CDR2 FNYEAQ. The ends lost 2 bases at V and 3 bases at J; junction bases unmatched: 4.

This clone was recorded once. The V gene is TRBV6-4, the J gene TRBJ2-6; possible D gene TRBD2, 5 bases. Trimming took off 3 bases at V and 2 bases at J, with 8 bases between the two ends. The CDR3 runs 15 residues. Germline CDR1 and CDR2: MRHNA and SNTAGT. The CDR3 DNA reads TGTGCCAGCAGTGAAACGGGGACTGGGGCCAACGTCCTGACTTTC. Its protein product is CASSETGTGANVLTF.

V is TRBV18 and J is TRBJ2-7; the match to TRBD1 covers 9 bases. Germline assignment: CDR1 KGHSH and CDR2 LQKENI. This CDR3 spans 13 amino acids. V shed 3 bases and J 7 bases; nucleotides not matched to a gene: 4. CDR3 DNA: TGTGCCAGCTCACCCGGGACAGGGAGGGAGCAGTACTTC. Translating it yields CASSPGTGREQYF.

DNA for the CDR3: TGTGCCGGTTGTACAGGGTTTGTTTACAATGAGCAGTTCTTC. It is translated as CAGCTGFVYNEQFF. The rearrangement links TRBV30 to TRBJ2-1; D is possibly TRBD1 (6 bases). This CDR3 has 14 amino acids. Trimming removed 8 bases from V and 4 bases from J, with 18 bases in between. The germline V gene has CDR1 GTSNPN and CDR2 SVGIG (reference sequence).

This chain joins TRBV11-2 and TRBJ1-4; no reliable D call. Germline V gene lookup returns CDR1 SGHAT and CDR2 FQNNGV. V shed 5 bases and J shed 8 bases, with 18 bases lying between them. CDR3 length: 15 residues. CDR3 amino acids: CASSLKGGGGEKLFF. The DNA of the CDR3 is TGTGCCAGCAGCCTAAAGGGAGGCGGAGGAGAAAAACTGTTTTTT.

The genes are TRBV7-2 and TRBJ2-2, with 7 bases identical to TRBD2. The CDR3 is 14 residues long. In germline, CDR1 is SGHTA, CDR2 FQGNSA. J was trimmed by 6 bases and V by 5 bases; bases with no gene match: 6. The CDR3 region has the DNA TGTGCCAGCAGCCGTCAGGGAGGGGCCGGGGAGCTGTTTTTT. Protein: CASSRQGGAGELFF.

The sample holds one count of this clone. The CDR3 nucleotides read TGTGCCAGCTCACCGGTCGCCAGGGGGCCTGGGGATGAAGCTTTCTTT. It encodes CASSPVARGPGDEAFF. This rearrangement joins TRBV18 to TRBJ1-1; 8 nucleotides align to TRBD1. With 3 bases clipped from V and 7 bases from J, the junction kept 13 bases outside the gene matches. The germline V gene has CDR1 KGHSH and CDR2 LQKENI. There are 16 residues in the CDR3.

The rearrangement joins TRBV18 to TRBJ1-1, with 10 bases aligning to TRBD1. Germline CDR1 and CDR2: KGHSH and LQKENI. The CDR3 is 15 amino acids. V was clipped by 2 bases and J by 3 bases; unmatched bases: 3. This CDR3 is CASSPDGTGDTEAFF. DNA of the CDR3: TGTGCCAGCTCACCAGACGGGACAGGGGACACTGAAGCTTTCTTT.

This sequence joins TRBV7-2 and TRBJ2-1; 13 bases match TRBD2. Looked up from germline, CDR1 is SGHTA and CDR2 is FQGNSA. J was trimmed by 7 bases and V by 2 bases; bases with no gene match: 11. The CDR3 totals 18 residues. The CDR3 sequence is CASSLRWTSGSKMNEQFF. The CDR3 DNA reads as TGTGCCAGCAGCTTACGGTGGACTAGCGGGAGTAAGATGAATGAGCAGTTCTTC.

V usage is TRBV4-2 and J usage is TRBJ1-5; 8 nucleotides match TRBD1. The V gene's germline CDR1 is LGHNA and CDR2 YNFKEQ. The CDR3 extends over 15 amino acids. V gave up 4 bases and J gave up 5 bases; unmatched junction bases: 7. CDR3 sequence: CASSLGQGEDQPQHF. The CDR3 DNA is TGTGCCAGCAGCCTCGGACAGGGTGAGGATCAGCCCCAGCATTTT.

The chain recombines TRBV5-1 with TRBJ1-1; D gene ambiguous. Germline-derived CDR1 and CDR2 are SGHRS and YFSETQ. V lost 0 bases and J 1 base, leaving 10 bases between the germline ends. The CDR3 extends over 15 amino acids. CDR3 bases: TGCGCCAGCAGCTTGGCCGGGGTCAGGAACACTGAAGCTTTCTTT. It specifies CASSLAGVRNTEAFF.

CDR3 in DNA: TGTGCCACCCAGGGTCCTAATAATTATGAGCAGTTCTTC. Translation: CATQGPNNYEQFF. This chain uses TRBV10-3 with TRBJ2-1; TRBD1 might be the D (5 bases). The germline V gene encodes CDR1 ENHRY and CDR2 SYGVKD. The CDR3 has 13 residues. V was trimmed by 10 bases and J by 8 bases, leaving 18 bases between them.

The chain links TRBV27 to TRBJ2-3, with TRBD2 matching over 7 bases. Trimming removed 6 bases from V and 4 bases from J; junction bases left unmatched: 13. The CDR3 is 16 amino acids. Germline CDR1 is MNHEY and CDR2 is SMNVEV (reference sequence). CDR3 residues: CASSPAGGSLSDTQYF. CDR3 in DNA: TGTGCCAGCAGCCCGGCCGGCGGGAGTCTCTCAGATACGCAGTATTTT.

This chain uses TRBV30 with TRBJ1-5; D call uncertain. V lost 3 bases and J lost 6, with 9 bases in between. From germline, CDR1 is GTSNPN and CDR2 SVGIG (reference sequence). The CDR3 runs to 12 residues. CDR3: CAWSAGGQPQHF. The CDR3 DNA sequence: TGTGCCTGGAGCGCGGGAGGTCAGCCCCAGCATTTT.

The chain employs TRBV19 and TRBJ2-7; D remains unclear. V was pared by 5 bases and J by 1 base, with 9 bases between. The CDR3 consists of 13 residues. Germline V gene lookup returns CDR1 LNHDA and CDR2 SQIVND (reference sequence). The CDR3 DNA follows: TGTGCCAGTAGTTCTGGGCCTTCCTACGAGCAGTACTTC. This translates into CASSSGPSYEQYF.

V and J are TRBV7-2 and TRBJ2-7; D is unclear. The CDR3 is made up of 11 amino acids. From germline, CDR1 is SGHTA and CDR2 FQGNSA. V was pared by 7 bases and J by 5 bases, with 9 bases between. The CDR3 DNA follows: TGTGCCAGCACCTATCGCAACGAGCAGTACTTC. Amino acids: CASTYRNEQYF.

The CDR3 region is CASSLEGTGGAFF. DNA for the CDR3: TGCGCCAGCAGCTTGGAGGGGACAGGGGGAGCTTTCTTT. The genes are TRBV5-1 and TRBJ1-1; 11 nucleotides match TRBD1. CDR1 is SGHRS, CDR2 YFSETQ, per germline. J gave up 10 bases and V 0 bases, and 2 bases lay outside the gene matches. This CDR3 has 13 amino acids.

The V call is TRBV19, the J call TRBJ1-5, with D hard to call. V shed 2 bases and J shed 2 bases, with 10 bases lying between them. The CDR3 extends over 15 amino acids. The V gene's germline CDR1 is LNHDA and CDR2 SQIVND (reference sequence). The CDR3, as DNA: TGTGCCAGTAGTATATCTACGAGGGGCAATCAGCCCCAGCATTTT. Translated: CASSISTRGNQPQHF. The entire variable domain, with the rest obtained from reference TRBV19 and TRBJ1-5, is as follows: DGGITQSPKYLFRKEGQNVTLSCEQNLNHDAMYWYRQDPGQGLRLIYYSQIVNDFQKGDIAEGYSVSREKKESFPLTVTSAQKNPTAFYLCASSISTRGNQPQHFGDGTRLSIL.

The gene calls are TRBV5-6 and TRBJ1-5; no firm D call. The CDR3 totals 14 residues. From germline, CDR1 is SGHDT and CDR2 YYEEEE. Trimming removed 1 base from V and 6 bases from J, with 11 bases in between. DNA of the CDR3: TGTGCCAGCAGCTTGTGGGGAGTTCGTCAGCCCCAGCATTTT. It encodes CASSLWGVRQPQHF.

This sequence joins TRBV29-1 and TRBJ1-1, with D perhaps TRBD1 (5 bases). The CDR3 contains 13 residues. V was pared by 6 bases and J by 8 bases, with 19 bases between. Germline V gives CDR1 SQVTM, CDR2 ANQGSEA. The CDR3 nucleotides read TGCAGCGTCGTTGACACCCCTCAGGGAGAAGCTTTCTTT. This encodes CSVVDTPQGEAFF.

This sequence joins TRBV18 and TRBJ2-7; D may be TRBD2 (5 bases). V gave up 8 bases and J gave up 2 bases, with 16 bases separating them. The CDR3 has 14 residues. From germline, CDR1 is KGHSH and CDR2 LQKENI. The chain's CDR3 is CASQMAGLPYEQYF. The DNA of the CDR3 is TGTGCCAGCCAGATGGCGGGCCTCCCCTACGAGCAGTACTTC. The full variable domain, in which reference TRBV18 and TRBJ2-7 provide the parts outside the CDR3, is NAGVMQNPRHLVRRRGQEARLRCSPMKGHSHVYWYRQLPEEGLKFMVYLQKENIIDESGMPKERFSAEFPKEGPSILRIQQVVRGDSAAYFCASQMAGLPYEQYFGPGTRLTVT.

The genes are TRBV5-4 and TRBJ1-3; D is perhaps TRBD1 (5 bases). V lost 0 bases, J lost 3 bases, and 25 bases lay in between. In germline, CDR1 is SGHNT, CDR2 YYREEE (reference sequence). The CDR3 covers 20 residues. The CDR3 reads CASSLEGILDPQLCGNTIYF. CDR3 DNA sequence: TGTGCCAGCAGCTTGGAGGGGATTCTAGACCCCCAGCTATGTGGAAACACCATATATTTT.

The chain recombines TRBV7-2 with TRBJ1-3; D uncertain. CDR1 and CDR2 (germline): SGHTA, FQGNSA. The V end was cut by 5 bases, the J end by 0 bases, with 8 bases between. The CDR3 length is 14 residues. CDR3 in amino acids: CASSPVSSGNTIYF. In nucleotides, the CDR3 is TGTGCCAGCAGCCCTGTGAGCTCTGGAAACACCATATATTTT.